The next 9 T cell receptor beta chains were all read from a single sample in a study of CD8+ T cells in alopecia areata. Extraction of RNA preceded its reverse transcription into cDNA, which served as the sequencing template. Only in-frame clones appear in the TCRdb table, and some are missing; sequencing was by immunoSEQ multiplex PCR. The repertoire includes around 190,000 clones, about three fifths of them detected once, and roughly 1.3% sits in the top ten. Described treatment: oral pan-JAK inhibitor, 5-10 mg twice daily. Sequencing used CD4+ T cells sorted from blood, obtained between weeks 47 and 50, from a patient treated with tofacitinib. These receptors came from a human donor with alopecia areata.

This clone showed up many times. This rearrangement joins TRBV15 to TRBJ2-1; 10 nucleotides match TRBD2. Unmatched junction bases numbered 8, after V lost 5 bases and J lost 7 bases. In germline, CDR1 is LNHNV, CDR2 YYDKDF (reference sequence). The length of the CDR3 is 15 residues. The CDR3: CATSRAGGPSNEQFF. The CDR3, as DNA: TGTGCCACCAGCCGAGCGGGGGGGCCCTCTAATGAGCAGTTCTTC.

This sequence joins TRBV7-7 and TRBJ2-1; D may be TRBD2 (6 bases). The CDR3 is 16 residues long. With 5 bases removed from V and 3 bases from J, the gap between germline ends came to 17 bases. Per germline, CDR1 SSHAT and CDR2 FNYEAQ (reference sequence). CDR3 region: CASSPVRDSDYNEQFF. The CDR3 DNA reads as TGTGCCAGCAGCCCCGTCCGGGACTCGGACTACAATGAGCAGTTCTTC.

The gene calls are TRBV29-1 and TRBJ2-7; 8 nucleotides agree with TRBD2. Germline V CDR1 and CDR2: SQVTM, ANQGSEA. There are 15 residues in the CDR3. With 3 bases clipped from V and 3 bases from J, the junction kept 10 bases outside the gene matches. Here the CDR3 reads CSVDGPSGGGYEQYF. The CDR3 bases are TGCAGCGTTGACGGCCCCAGCGGGGGAGGCTACGAGCAGTACTTC.

The chain joins TRBV27 to TRBJ1-1; 7 bases line up with TRBD1. The CDR3 has 12 amino acids. CDR1 MNHEY and CDR2 SMNVEV come from the germline V gene (reference sequence). The V gene end was trimmed by 11 bases and the J gene end by 8 bases; junction bases not matched to a gene: 11. The CDR3 DNA sequence: TGTGCCCGCGGACAGGTAATTCGCGAAGCTTTCTTT. Protein: CARGQVIREAFF.

J is TRBJ1-5 and V is TRBV15; no firm D call. V was clipped by 5 bases and J by 3 bases, with 11 bases between them. Germline V CDR1 and CDR2: LNHNV, YYDKDF (reference sequence). The CDR3 loop spans 14 amino acids. The DNA for the CDR3 is TGTGCCACCAGCGCCGGGATTCCCAATCAGCCCCAGCATTTT. It yields the protein CATSAGIPNQPQHF.

The chain uses TRBV30 and TRBJ1-6, with 7 bases identical to TRBD1. The CDR3 runs to 15 residues. Germline CDR1 and CDR2: GTSNPN and SVGIG (reference sequence). Trimming took 6 bases from V and 7 from J; bases not matched to a gene: 12. As DNA, the CDR3 is TGTGCCTGCTATAGTAACAGGGGTCAAAATTCACCCCTCCACTTT. As protein: CACYSNRGQNSPLHF.

Ten or more counts support this clone. The chain is built from TRBV27 and TRBJ1-5, with TRBD1 identical over 7 bases. The CDR3 has 15 residues. The V gene's germline CDR1 is MNHEY and CDR2 SMNVEV (reference sequence). J lost 4 bases, V lost 4 bases, and 7 bases had no gene match. In nucleotides, the CDR3 is TGTGCCAGCAGTTCCTCTATCAGGGGGAATCAGCCCCAGCATTTT. This gives the protein CASSSSIRGNQPQHF.

CDR3 sequence (DNA): TGTGCCAGCAGCTTGACGGCCCAGGACCACGAGCAGTACTTC. It translates to CASSLTAQDHEQYF. V and J are TRBV7-9 and TRBJ2-7; no clear D gene. This CDR3 is built from 14 residues. Germline V gene lookup returns CDR1 SEHNR and CDR2 FQNEAQ (reference sequence). With 3 bases removed from V and 5 bases from J, the gap between germline ends came to 14 bases. Full variable domain (remainder filled in from reference TRBV7-9 and TRBJ2-7): DTGVSQNPRHKITKRGQNVTFRCDPISEHNRLYWYRQTLGQGPEFLTYFQNEAQLEKSRLLSDRFSAERPKGSFSTLEIQRTEQGDSAMYLCASSLTAQDHEQYFGPGTRLTVT.

The rearrangement uses TRBV7-9 and TRBJ1-1; 7 bases align to TRBD1. Germline V lookup: CDR1 SEHNR, CDR2 FQNEAQ (reference sequence). This CDR3 contains 15 residues. V shed 1 base and J 3 bases; nucleotides not matched to a gene: 5. CDR3 nucleotide sequence: TGTGCCAGCAGCTTAGAGCTTACAGGGGACACTGAAGCTTTCTTT. It yields the protein CASSLELTGDTEAFF.